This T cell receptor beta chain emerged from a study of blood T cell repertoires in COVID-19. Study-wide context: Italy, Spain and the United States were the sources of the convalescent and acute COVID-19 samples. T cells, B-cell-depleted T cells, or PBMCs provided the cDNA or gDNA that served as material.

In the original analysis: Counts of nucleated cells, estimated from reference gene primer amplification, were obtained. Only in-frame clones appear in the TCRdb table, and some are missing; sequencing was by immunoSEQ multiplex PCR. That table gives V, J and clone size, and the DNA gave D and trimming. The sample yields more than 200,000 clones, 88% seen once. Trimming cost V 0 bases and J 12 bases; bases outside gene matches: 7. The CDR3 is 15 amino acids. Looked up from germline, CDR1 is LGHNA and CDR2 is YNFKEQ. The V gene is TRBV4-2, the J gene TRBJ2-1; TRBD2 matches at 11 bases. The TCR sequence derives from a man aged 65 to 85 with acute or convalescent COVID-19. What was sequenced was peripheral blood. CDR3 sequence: CASSQETSGASGQFF. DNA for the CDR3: TGTGCCAGCAGCCAAGAGACTAGCGGGGCTTCAGGGCAGTTCTTC.